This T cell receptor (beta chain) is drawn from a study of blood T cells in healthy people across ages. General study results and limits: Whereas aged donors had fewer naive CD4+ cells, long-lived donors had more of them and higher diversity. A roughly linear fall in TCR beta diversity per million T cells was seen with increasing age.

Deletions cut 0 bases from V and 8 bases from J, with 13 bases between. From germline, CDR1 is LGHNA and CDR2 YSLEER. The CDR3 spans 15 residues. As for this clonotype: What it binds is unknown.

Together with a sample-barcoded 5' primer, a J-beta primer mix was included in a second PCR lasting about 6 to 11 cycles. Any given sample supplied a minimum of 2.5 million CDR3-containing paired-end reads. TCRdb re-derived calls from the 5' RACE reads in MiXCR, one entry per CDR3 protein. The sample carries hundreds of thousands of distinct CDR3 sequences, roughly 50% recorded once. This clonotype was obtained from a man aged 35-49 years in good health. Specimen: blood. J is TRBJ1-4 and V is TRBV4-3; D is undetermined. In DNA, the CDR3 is TGCGCCAGCAGCCAAGATCACACCGGCTACGAAAAACTGTTTTTT. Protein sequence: CASSQDHTGYEKLFF.